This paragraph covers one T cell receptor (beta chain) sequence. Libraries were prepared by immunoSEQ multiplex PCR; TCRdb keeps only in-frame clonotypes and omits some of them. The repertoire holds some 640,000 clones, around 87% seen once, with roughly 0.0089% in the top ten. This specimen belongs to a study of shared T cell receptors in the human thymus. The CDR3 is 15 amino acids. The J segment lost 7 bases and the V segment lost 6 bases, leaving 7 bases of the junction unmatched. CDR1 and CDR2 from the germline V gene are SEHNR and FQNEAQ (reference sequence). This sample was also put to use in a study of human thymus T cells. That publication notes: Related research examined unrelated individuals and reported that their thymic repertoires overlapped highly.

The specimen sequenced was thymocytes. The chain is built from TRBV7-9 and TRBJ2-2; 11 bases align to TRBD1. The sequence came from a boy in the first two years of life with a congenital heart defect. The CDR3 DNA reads TGTGCCAGCAGGGGAGGACAGGGGGCTGGCGGGGAGCTGTTTTTT. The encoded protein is CASRGGQGAGGELFF.